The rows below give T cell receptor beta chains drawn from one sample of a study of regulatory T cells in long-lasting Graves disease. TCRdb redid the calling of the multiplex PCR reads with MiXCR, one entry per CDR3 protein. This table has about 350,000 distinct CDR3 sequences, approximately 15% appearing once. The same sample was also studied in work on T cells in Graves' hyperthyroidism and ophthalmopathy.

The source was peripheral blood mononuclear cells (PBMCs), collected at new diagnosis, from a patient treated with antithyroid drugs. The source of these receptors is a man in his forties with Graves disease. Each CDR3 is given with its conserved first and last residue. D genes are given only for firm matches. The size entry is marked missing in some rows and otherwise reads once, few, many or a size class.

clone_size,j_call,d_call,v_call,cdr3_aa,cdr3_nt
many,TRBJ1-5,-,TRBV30,CAWSVGSHQPQHF,TGTGCCTGGAGTGTGGGGAGTCATCAGCCCCAGCATTTT
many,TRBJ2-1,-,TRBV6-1,CASSEARPRDEQFF,TGTGCCAGCAGTGAAGCGCGGCCGCGGGATGAGCAGTTCTTC
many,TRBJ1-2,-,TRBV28,CASSLGGRTTNYGYTF,TGTGCCAGCAGTTTAGGCGGAAGGACAACCAACTATGGCTACACCTTC
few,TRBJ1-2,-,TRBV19,CASSTGVRIYGYTF,TGTGCCAGTAGTACGGGGGTACGAATCTATGGCTACACCTTC
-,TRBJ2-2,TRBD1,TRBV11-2,CASSSPGTGGTGELFF,TGTGCCAGCAGCTCCCCCGGGACAGGGGGGACCGGGGAGCTGTTTTTT
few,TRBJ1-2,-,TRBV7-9,CASSRAAETNYGYTF,TGTGCCAGCAGCAGAGCGGCAGAGACTAACTATGGCTACACCTTC
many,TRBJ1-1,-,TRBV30,CAWRKPGTNTEAFF,TGTGCCTGGAGGAAACCTGGAACCAACACTGAAGCTTTCTTT
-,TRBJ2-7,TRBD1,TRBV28,CASSLWTGLYF,TGTGCCAGCAGCTTGTGGACAGGGTTGTACTTC
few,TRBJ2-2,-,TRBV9,CASSVEVRGDTGELFF,TGTGCCAGCAGCGTAGAGGTCAGGGGGGATACCGGGGAGCTGTTTTTT
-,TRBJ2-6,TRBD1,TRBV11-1,CASSSARQGASLTGANVLTF,TGTGCCAGCAGCTCCGCACGACAGGGGGCGAGTCTGACCGGGGCCAACGTCCTGACTTTC
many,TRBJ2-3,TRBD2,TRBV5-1,CASSPSGLAEITDTQYF,TGCGCCAGCAGCCCAAGCGGACTAGCGGAAATCACAGATACGCAGTATTTT
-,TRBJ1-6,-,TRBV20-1,CSVRGGDNSPLHF,TGCAGTGTTAGGGGGGGGGATAATTCACCCCTCCACTTT
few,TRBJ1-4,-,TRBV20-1,CSARVSRFNEKLFF,TGCAGTGCTAGAGTTTCGAGATTTAATGAAAAACTGTTTTTT
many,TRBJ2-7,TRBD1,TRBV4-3,CASSQVGQDSVYEQYF,TGCGCCAGCAGCCAAGTTGGACAGGATAGTGTTTACGAGCAGTACTTC
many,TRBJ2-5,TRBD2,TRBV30,CAWSVRLAETQYF,TGTGCCTGGAGTGTCCGACTAGCGGAGACCCAGTACTTC
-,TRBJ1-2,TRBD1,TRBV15,CATSRGQGAGYTF,TGTGCCACCAGCAGAGGACAGGGGGCGGGCTACACCTTC
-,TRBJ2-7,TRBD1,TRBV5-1,CASSAGTGVEQYF,TGCGCCAGCAGCGCGGGGACAGGAGTCGAGCAGTACTTC
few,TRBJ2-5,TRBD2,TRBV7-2,CASSPTSGGGQGIETQYF,TGTGCCAGCAGCCCGACTAGCGGGGGGGGACAGGGAATAGAGACCCAGTACTTC
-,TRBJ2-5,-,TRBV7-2,CASSLAGGWGETQYF,TGTGCCAGCAGCTTAGCGGGCGGGTGGGGAGAGACCCAGTACTTC
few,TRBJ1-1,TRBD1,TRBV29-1,CSVVHKFLTGRFMNTEAFF,TGCAGCGTTGTGCACAAATTCCTGACAGGGCGCTTTATGAACACTGAAGCTTTCTTT
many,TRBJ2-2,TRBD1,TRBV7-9,CASSPTGVDGELFF,TGTGCCAGCAGCCCGACAGGGGTTGACGGGGAGCTGTTTTTT
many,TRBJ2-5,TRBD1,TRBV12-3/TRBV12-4,CASSPWDSQETQYF,TGTGCCAGCAGTCCTTGGGACAGTCAAGAGACCCAGTACTTC
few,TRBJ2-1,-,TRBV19,CASSTARQDGEQFF,TGTGCCAGTAGTACCGCGCGACAGGATGGTGAGCAGTTCTTC
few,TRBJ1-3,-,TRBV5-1,CASSLFGVGSGNTIYF,TGCGCCAGCAGCTTGTTTGGGGTCGGGTCTGGAAACACCATATATTTT
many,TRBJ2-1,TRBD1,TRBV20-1,CSAVGQGDSAGEQFF,TGCAGTGCTGTGGGACAGGGGGACAGCGCCGGTGAGCAGTTCTTC
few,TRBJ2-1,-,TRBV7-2,CASSVVAGTYNEQFF,TGTGCCAGCAGCGTAGTAGCAGGGACTTACAATGAGCAGTTCTTC
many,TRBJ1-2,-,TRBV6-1,CASIHGGRGANYGYTF,TGTGCCAGCATTCACGGGGGCCGCGGGGCGAACTATGGCTACACCTTC
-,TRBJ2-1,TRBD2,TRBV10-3,CATKGLADKNEQFF,TGTGCCACCAAAGGACTAGCGGATAAAAATGAGCAGTTCTTC
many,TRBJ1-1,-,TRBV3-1,CASSQVGDTEAFF,TGTGCCAGCAGCCAAGTAGGGGACACTGAAGCTTTCTTT
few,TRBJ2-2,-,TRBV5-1,CASSSGTGWGTGELFF,TGCGCCAGCAGCTCTGGGACTGGATGGGGCACCGGGGAGCTGTTTTTT
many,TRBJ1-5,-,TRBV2,CASSEVGYSNQPQHF,TGTGCCAGCAGTGAAGTAGGTTATAGCAATCAGCCCCAGCATTTT
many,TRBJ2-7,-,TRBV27,CASSPRTVSYEQYF,TGTGCCAGCAGTCCAAGGACGGTCTCCTACGAGCAGTACTTC
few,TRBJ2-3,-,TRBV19,CASSIGGAGAVTDTQYF,TGTGCCAGTAGTATCGGCGGCGCGGGGGCCGTCACAGATACGCAGTATTTT
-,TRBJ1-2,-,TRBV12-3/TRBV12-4,CASSLVGHGYTF,TGTGCCAGCAGTTTAGTTGGGCATGGCTACACCTTC
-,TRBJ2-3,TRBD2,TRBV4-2,CASSQLLAGGLYTDTQYF,TGTGCCAGCAGCCAACTGCTAGCGGGGGGGCTGTACACAGATACGCAGTATTTT
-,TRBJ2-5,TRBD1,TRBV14,CASSRPRDRGPETQYF,TGTGCCAGCAGCCGACCCCGGGACAGGGGGCCGGAGACCCAGTACTTC
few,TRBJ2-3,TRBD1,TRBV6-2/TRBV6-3,CASTGQGADTQYF,TGTGCCAGCACCGGACAGGGCGCAGATACGCAGTATTTT
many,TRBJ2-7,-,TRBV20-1,CSAQGPLPYEQYF,TGCAGTGCTCAGGGACCGTTGCCTTACGAGCAGTACTTC
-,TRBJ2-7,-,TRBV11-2,CASSLFGSYEQYF,TGTGCCAGCAGCTTATTCGGATCCTACGAGCAGTACTTC
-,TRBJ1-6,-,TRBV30,CAWEDSYNSPLHF,TGTGCCTGGGAGGACAGCTATAATTCACCCCTCCACTTT
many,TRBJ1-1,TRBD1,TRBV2,CASRPLQGASTEAFF,TGTGCCAGCAGGCCCCTGCAGGGGGCGAGCACTGAAGCTTTCTTT
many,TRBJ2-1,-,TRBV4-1,CASSQPLRASSLEQFF,TGCGCCAGCAGCCAACCCCTTCGGGCTAGCTCCCTTGAGCAGTTCTTC